The 27 T cell receptor beta chains listed next were all sequenced from one sample in a study of CD8 T cells in ankylosing spondylitis. Study-wide results and limits: A TCR beta motif made of several highly homologous variants seemed typical of ankylosing spondylitis blood.

No antigen is known for these receptors. TCRdb itself ran the 5' RACE reads through MiXCR, one entry per CDR3 protein. The sample contains just under 550,000 distinct CDR3 sequences, about 12% of which appear only once. Sequencing was performed on blood, either unsorted or a sorted T cell fraction (not recorded which). These receptors all stem from a male donor with ankylosing spondylitis.

This clonotype has ten or more counts. The DNA of the CDR3 is TGTGCCAGCACCCCAAGGGGGGCAGGTCGGGAAAAACTGTTTTTT. Translation: CASTPRGAGREKLFF. V gene TRBV2 combines with J gene TRBJ1-4; weak D call: TRBD1 (6 bases). Germline values: CDR1 SNHLY, CDR2 FYNNEI. Trimming cost V 7 bases and J 8 bases, with 20 bases left between them. The CDR3 extends over 15 amino acids. Supplemented by reference TRBV2 and TRBJ1-4, the full variable domain reads EPEVTQTPSHQVTQMGQEVILRCVPISNHLYFYWYRQILGQKVEFLVSFYNNEISEKSEIFDDQFSVERPDGSNFTLKIRSTKLEDSAMYFCASTPRGAGREKLFFGSGTQLSVL.

The chain links TRBV11-2 to TRBJ1-1; D is ambiguous. Germline V gene lookup returns CDR1 SGHAT and CDR2 FQNNGV. Trimming left V 2 bases short and J 0 bases short, with 7 bases between. The CDR3 has 14 amino acids. The CDR3 sequence is CASSLWAVNTEAFF. The CDR3 region has the DNA TGTGCCAGCAGCTTATGGGCCGTGAACACTGAAGCTTTCTTT.

The chain joins TRBV27 to TRBJ2-3, with no clear D. CDR1 and CDR2 (germline): MNHEY, SMNVEV (reference sequence). V lost 2 bases, J lost 2 bases, and 14 bases lay in between. The CDR3 covers 16 residues. This CDR3 reads CASSLRPLDTTDTQYF. The DNA of the CDR3 is TGTGCCAGCAGTTTAAGACCCCTCGACACCACAGATACGCAGTATTTT.

This clonotype appeared many times. The chain recombines TRBV5-6 with TRBJ2-4; D is possibly TRBD1 (5 bases). Germline-derived CDR1 and CDR2 are SGHDT and YYEEEE. Trimming stripped 4 bases from V and 7 bases from J, with 12 bases between. This CDR3 spans 13 amino acids. The CDR3 DNA follows: TGTGCCAGCAGCCTATCGAAGGGGAACATTCAGTACTTC. Protein product: CASSLSKGNIQYF.

This clonotype was detected a few times. The J gene is TRBJ1-1, the V gene TRBV7-9; possible D gene TRBD1, 6 bases. Germline assignment: CDR1 SEHNR and CDR2 FQNEAQ (reference sequence). The CDR3 is 14 amino acids. V was pared by 5 bases and J by 5 bases, with 15 bases between. The CDR3 reads CASSKGGGVTEAFF. The CDR3 DNA follows: TGTGCCAGCAGCAAAGGGGGGGGAGTAACTGAAGCTTTCTTT.

This clonotype appeared a few times. V usage is TRBV20-1 and J usage is TRBJ2-7; maybe TRBD2 (5 bases). Germline CDR1 and CDR2: DFQATT and SNEGSKA (reference sequence). This CDR3 region has 17 residues. Deletions cut 5 bases from V and 0 bases from J, with 23 bases between. The CDR3 DNA follows: TGCAGTGCTGGCCAAGCTTCGGGAATGGTGAGCTCCTACGAGCAGTACTTC. Translating gives CSAGQASGMVSSYEQYF.

This clonotype was seen repeatedly, ten times or more. This chain joins TRBV12-3 or TRBV12-4 and TRBJ2-7; D is unresolved. This CDR3 spans 13 amino acids. Trimming cost V 7 bases and J 3 bases, with 13 bases left between them. The CDR3 DNA reads as TGTGCCAGCATCAAGCTATGTTACTACGAGCAGTACTTC. Its protein product is CASIKLCYYEQYF.

There are a few counts of this clonotype. The V call is TRBV3-1, the J call TRBJ1-1; no clear D gene. The CDR3 loop spans 13 amino acids. In germline, CDR1 is LGHDT, CDR2 YNNKEL (reference sequence). Trimming left V 5 bases short and J 10 bases short, with 17 bases between. Here the CDR3 reads CASSSRRESRAFF. Here the CDR3 DNA reads TGTGCCAGCAGCTCTCGCCGGGAAAGTCGAGCTTTCTTT.

This chain connects TRBV7-9 to TRBJ2-1; D ambiguous. The V gene's germline CDR1 is SEHNR and CDR2 FQNEAQ (reference sequence). CDR3 length: 14 residues. Trimming left V 4 bases short and J 8 bases short, with 15 bases between. This CDR3 reads CASSWPGPEDEQFF. CDR3 sequence (DNA): TGTGCCAGCAGCTGGCCGGGTCCTGAGGATGAGCAGTTCTTC.

This clonotype was detected many times. This chain connects TRBV20-1 to TRBJ2-1; D is perhaps TRBD2 (5 bases). Between the trimmed V and J ends, which lost 3 bases and 14 bases, there was a span of 14 bases. CDR3 length: 11 residues. Germline V CDR1 and CDR2: DFQATT, SNEGSKA (reference sequence). As DNA, the CDR3 is TGCAGTGCTAGTCTTCGGGGTCACGAGTTCTTC. Encoded protein: CSASLRGHEFF.

This clonotype has just a few counts. The chain is built from TRBV27 and TRBJ2-3, with D perhaps matching TRBD1 or TRBD2 (7 bases each). The CDR3 has 14 residues. Germline V gives CDR1 MNHEY, CDR2 SMNVEV (reference sequence). V lost 2 bases and J lost 11, with 17 bases in between. Written as DNA, the CDR3 is TGTGCCAGCAGTTTAGGCCAGGGGGGGTGGTTGCAGTATTTT. Protein product: CASSLGQGGWLQYF.

The sample holds a few counts of this clonotype. V and J are TRBV11-2 and TRBJ1-4; D not certain. This CDR3 region has 13 residues. The V end lost 5 bases, the J end lost 3 bases, and 7 bases lay between the germline ends. CDR1 SGHAT and CDR2 FQNNGV come from the germline V gene. The CDR3 loop is CASSPWANEKLFF. The CDR3 coding sequence is TGTGCCAGCAGCCCCTGGGCTAATGAAAAACTGTTTTTT.

This clonotype showed up just a few times. V usage is TRBV14 and J usage is TRBJ1-4; tentatively, D is TRBD1 (5 bases). The germline gives CDR1 SGHDN, CDR2 FVKESK. The CDR3 spans 17 residues. The V end was cut by 0 bases, the J end by 7 bases, with 18 bases between. CDR3: CASSQERGVGGGEKLFF. The CDR3 DNA sequence: TGTGCCAGCAGCCAAGAACGGGGGGTTGGTGGCGGTGAAAAACTGTTTTTT.

The CDR3 DNA follows: TGTGCCAGCAGTTATGGGTACTCAAAGAACACTGAAGCTTTCTTT. It translates to CASSYGYSKNTEAFF. This sequence joins TRBV6-5 and TRBJ1-1; unclear D gene. Per the germline V gene, CDR1 is MNHEY and CDR2 is SVGAGI. With 3 bases removed from V and 1 base from J, the gap between germline ends came to 12 bases. The CDR3 is 15 residues long.

This clonotype occurred a few times. The CDR3 spells CASSTPGQVYEQYF. As DNA, the CDR3 is TGTGCCAGCAGTACACCGGGACAGGTATACGAGCAGTACTTC. The chain uses TRBV28 and TRBJ2-7, with TRBD1 identical over 8 bases. The CDR3 covers 14 residues. CDR1 is MDHEN and CDR2 is SYDVKM in the germline V gene. V shed 5 bases, J shed 4 bases, and the junction held 7 bases outside the gene matches.

This clonotype has more than one count but fewer than ten. This chain links TRBV7-9 with TRBJ2-4; D gene uncertain. Germline CDR1 SEHNR, CDR2 FQNEAQ (reference sequence). CDR3 length: 15 residues. Trimming took 0 bases from V and 1 from J, leaving 7 bases between them. This CDR3 reads CASSLAQGAKNIQYF. DNA for the CDR3: TGTGCCAGCAGCTTAGCGCAAGGGGCCAAAAACATTCAGTACTTC.

This clonotype was found many times. V and J are TRBV12-3 or TRBV12-4 and TRBJ1-2; TRBD1 agrees at 12 bases. The CDR3 runs to 15 residues. The J segment lost 7 bases and the V segment lost 3 bases, leaving 6 bases of the junction unmatched. CDR3 nucleotide sequence: TGTGCCAGCAGTTTTAGCGGGACAGGGGGCTTTGGCTACACCTTC. Its translation: CASSFSGTGGFGYTF.

This clonotype was seen repeatedly, ten times or more. V usage is TRBV20-1 and J usage is TRBJ2-3, with TRBD2 identical over 10 bases. Germline CDR1 is DFQATT and CDR2 is SNEGSKA (reference sequence). This CDR3 comprises 14 residues. The ends lost 6 bases at V and 3 bases at J; junction bases unmatched: 6. CDR3 sequence: CSAGFSGRTDTQYF. The CDR3 DNA sequence: TGCAGTGCCGGTTTTAGCGGGAGGACAGATACGCAGTATTTT.

This clonotype appeared a few times. This sequence joins TRBV7-9 and TRBJ1-3, with D possibly TRBD1 on 5 matching bases. CDR1 is SEHNR and CDR2 is FQNEAQ in the germline V gene (reference sequence). The CDR3 consists of 12 residues. CDR3 in amino acids: CSGADSGNTIYF. In DNA form, the CDR3 reads TGTTCCGGGGCCGACTCTGGAAACACCATATATTTT.

The V call is TRBV5-5, the J call TRBJ2-4; no reliable D call. Germline-derived CDR1 and CDR2 are SGHKS and YYEKEE (reference sequence). Trimming took 4 bases from V and 6 from J, leaving 14 bases between them. The CDR3 has 14 residues. CDR3 sequence: CASSPFDLRNIQYF. CDR3 sequence (DNA): TGTGCCAGCAGCCCGTTTGACCTCAGAAACATTCAGTACTTC.

This clonotype has at least ten counts. The J gene is TRBJ2-2, the V gene TRBV19; TRBD1 agrees at 7 bases. After removal of 4 bases from V and 4 bases from J, the junction contained 3 bases not matched to a gene. CDR3 length: 14 amino acids. The germline gives CDR1 LNHDA, CDR2 SQIVND (reference sequence). CDR3 loop: CASSKDRATGELFF. Here the CDR3 DNA reads TGTGCCAGTAGTAAAGACAGGGCCACCGGGGAGCTGTTTTTT.

This clonotype has just a few counts. The chain employs TRBV12-3 or TRBV12-4 and TRBJ1-4, with D possibly TRBD1 on 6 matching bases. V was shortened by 7 bases and J by 5 bases, with 11 bases between the two germline ends. This CDR3 has 13 amino acids. The CDR3 sequence is CASKEGVNEKLFF. The CDR3 bases are TGTGCCAGCAAAGAGGGGGTAAATGAAAAACTGTTTTTT.

There are a few counts of this clonotype. V and J are TRBV29-1 and TRBJ2-2; D perhaps matches TRBD2 (5 bases). V was trimmed by 0 bases and J by 0 bases, leaving 11 bases between them. Germline CDR1 is SQVTM and CDR2 is ANQGSEA. This CDR3 comprises 16 residues. DNA of the CDR3: TGCAGCGTTGAAGACCGGGATACGGCGAACACCGGGGAGCTGTTTTTT. This encodes CSVEDRDTANTGELFF.

The chain's CDR3 is CASSPGTINTEAFF. The DNA for the CDR3 is TGTGCCAGCAGCCCGGGGACAATCAACACTGAAGCTTTCTTT. The rearrangement links TRBV3-1 to TRBJ1-1, with D perhaps TRBD1 (6 bases). Germline CDR1 and CDR2: LGHDT and YNNKEL (reference sequence). The V and J ends lost 4 bases and 2 bases respectively, with 11 bases between them. The CDR3 totals 14 residues.

The rearrangement links TRBV7-8 to TRBJ2-1; TRBD2 matches at 9 bases. V shed 5 bases, J shed 8 bases, and the junction held 16 bases outside the gene matches. The CDR3 length is 17 residues. Germline lookup yields CDR1 SGHVS and CDR2 FQNEAQ. The CDR3 nucleotides read TGTGCCAGCAGCCCGGGACTAGCCTTCTATTTGGGGGATGAGCAGTTCTTC. Translating it yields CASSPGLAFYLGDEQFF.

In its sample, this clonotype was seen a few times. The chain couples TRBV24-1 to TRBJ2-1, with 10 positions matching TRBD2. The J segment lost 7 bases and the V segment lost 4 bases, leaving 9 bases of the junction unmatched. The CDR3 runs 16 residues. The V gene's germline CDR1 is KGHDR and CDR2 SFDVKD. The CDR3 here is CATSEGAGGPINEQFF. The CDR3 DNA follows: TGTGCCACCAGTGAAGGAGCGGGAGGGCCAATTAATGAGCAGTTCTTC.

In this sample, this clonotype turned up a few times. The genes are TRBV2 and TRBJ2-7, with D tentatively TRBD1 (6 bases). This CDR3 contains 13 residues. Germline loops: CDR1 SNHLY, CDR2 FYNNEI. V was shortened by 3 bases and J by 3 bases, with 9 bases between the two germline ends. The CDR3 DNA sequence: TGTGCCAGCAGTGACAGGGGTCTCTACGAGCAGTACGTC. Its translation is CASSDRGLYEQYV.